The 9 T cell receptor beta chains reported below all come from one sample, sequenced in a study of early T cells in non-severe SARS-CoV-2 infection. TCRdb itself ran the 5' RACE reads through MiXCR, one entry per CDR3 protein. The sample lists 23,000 or so distinct CDR3 sequences, 5.3% occurring once. Sequencing was done on a sample of whole blood. The receptors come from an adult who was a healthcare worker with PCR-confirmed SARS-CoV-2 infection or an uninfected control (not recorded which).

This clonotype was recorded many times. V gene TRBV6-5 combines with J gene TRBJ2-2; 8 nucleotides match TRBD2. The J segment lost 4 bases and the V segment lost 4 bases, leaving 5 bases of the junction unmatched. This CDR3 contains 15 residues. Germline CDR1 MNHEY, CDR2 SVGAGI. The CDR3 protein is CASSSAGVGTGELFF. DNA of the CDR3: TGTGCCAGCAGTTCAGCGGGAGTTGGCACCGGGGAGCTGTTTTTT.

In its sample, this clonotype was seen many times. The chain links TRBV6-5 to TRBJ1-2; D remains ambiguous. Between the trimmed V and J ends, which lost 0 bases and 0 bases, there was a span of 5 bases. The germline gives CDR1 MNHEY, CDR2 SVGAGI. The CDR3 extends over 14 amino acids. CDR3 residues: CASSYSPTNYGYTF. DNA of the CDR3: TGTGCCAGCAGTTACTCGCCGACTAACTATGGCTACACCTTC.

The rearrangement uses TRBV6-5 and TRBJ2-1, with TRBD2 matching over 7 bases. With 2 bases clipped from V and 0 bases from J, the junction kept 1 base outside the gene matches. This CDR3 has 15 residues. CDR1 is MNHEY and CDR2 is SVGAGI in the germline V gene. Here the CDR3 reads CASSYGGSSYNEQFF. Written as DNA, the CDR3 is TGTGCCAGCAGTTACGGCGGGAGCTCCTACAATGAGCAGTTCTTC.

A few counts support this clonotype. CDR3 sequence: CASSLTGEAYGYTF. The CDR3, as DNA: TGTGCCAGCAGCTTGACAGGGGAGGCCTATGGCTACACCTTC. J is TRBJ1-2 and V is TRBV13; the match to TRBD1 covers 8 bases. J gave up 4 bases and V 3 bases, and 4 bases lay outside the gene matches. In germline, CDR1 is PRHDT, CDR2 FYEKMQ (reference sequence). There are 14 residues in the CDR3.

In its sample, this clonotype was seen a few times. V and J are TRBV9 and TRBJ2-3; 16 bases are a match to TRBD2. CDR1 and CDR2 (germline): SGDLS, YYNGEE. The V and J ends lost 2 bases and 6 bases, in that order; junction bases with no gene match: 6. This CDR3 is 17 amino acids long. CDR3 sequence (DNA): TGTGCCAGCAGCGTCGGGACTAGCGGGAGGGCCGCGGATACGCAGTATTTT. It codes for CASSVGTSGRAADTQYF.

Ten or more counts support this clonotype. The CDR3 spells CASSLPQGEIDTGELFF. In DNA, the CDR3 is TGTGCCAGCAGCTTGCCACAGGGGGAAATCGACACCGGGGAGCTGTTTTTT. The chain employs TRBV5-6 and TRBJ2-2; 8 bases align to TRBD1. Per germline, CDR1 SGHDT and CDR2 YYEEEE. After removal of 1 base from V and 3 bases from J, the junction contained 8 bases not matched to a gene. The CDR3 contains 17 residues.

This clonotype was detected many times. The genes are TRBV29-1 and TRBJ1-5; 7 bases match TRBD1. J was trimmed by 3 bases and V by 5 bases; bases with no gene match: 4. The germline gives CDR1 SQVTM, CDR2 ANQGSEA. This CDR3 spans 13 amino acids. The CDR3: CSVTRGDNQPQHF. The CDR3 DNA sequence: TGCAGCGTTACCAGGGGGGACAATCAGCCCCAGCATTTT.

This clonotype appeared a few times. The rearrangement uses TRBV18 and TRBJ2-1, with 9 positions matching TRBD1. From germline, CDR1 is KGHSH and CDR2 LQKENI. CDR3 length: 14 amino acids. Losses at the gene ends were 5 bases for V and 10 bases for J; bases not matched to a gene: 9. The CDR3 loop reads CASSIYRQGDEQFF. DNA of the CDR3: TGTGCCAGCTCAATCTACCGACAGGGGGACGAGCAGTTCTTC.

This clonotype was observed many times. The chain has TRBV6-2 or TRBV6-3 and TRBJ1-2, with D unresolved. The CDR3 consists of 19 residues. V shed 0 bases and J shed 4 bases, with 24 bases lying between them. CDR1 MNHEY and CDR2 SVGEGT come from the germline V gene. The CDR3 region is CASSYSKGPSLGRAYGYTF. The CDR3 region has the DNA TGTGCCAGCAGTTACTCGAAGGGTCCTTCTCTGGGCAGAGCCTATGGCTACACCTTC.